This record concerns one TCR beta chain sequence. The data derive from a study of T cell responses to AZD1222 COVID-19 vaccine. Assay used: immunoSEQ multiplex PCR; TCRdb lists only in-frame clones, some missing. The sample has about 85,000 clones; roughly 90% are singletons. This sample comprised peripheral blood, obtained on day 0 of AZD1222 vaccination. The sequence came from an adult in good health.

The CDR3 reads CASSLVPGPQETQYF. In nucleotides, the CDR3 is TGCGCCAGCAGCTTGGTCCCCGGGCCACAAGAGACCCAGTACTTC. This rearrangement joins TRBV5-1 to TRBJ2-5; D gene ambiguous. From germline, CDR1 is SGHRS and CDR2 YFSETQ. Deletions cut 0 bases from V and 2 bases from J, with 11 bases between. The CDR3 spans 15 residues.